Below are 22 T cell receptor beta chains sequenced from a single sample in a study of shared clonotypes between healthy human individuals. Some clones are missing from TCRdb's copy, which holds only in-frame ones; the method was immunoSEQ multiplex PCR. The sample carries approximately 640,000 clones, approximately 79% recorded once. Sequenced input: memory CD4+ T cells sorted from blood. This sample's subset: CD45RA-negative fraction. The receptor set was obtained from a woman aged 25-40 years in good health.

The chain links TRBV15 to TRBJ2-7; tentative D call: TRBD2 (6 bases). Germline CDR1 and CDR2: LNHNV and YYDKDF (reference sequence). The V end was cut by 9 bases, the J end by 8 bases, with 20 bases between. CDR3 length: 13 amino acids. The CDR3 region has the DNA TGTGCCACGACCGGCGCGGGGACCCTCCAGCAGTACTTC. Amino acids: CATTGAGTLQQYF.

This rearrangement joins TRBV28 to TRBJ1-2; D ambiguous. This CDR3 comprises 14 residues. Trimming took off 5 bases at V and 1 base at J, with 11 bases between the two ends. Germline V lookup: CDR1 MDHEN, CDR2 SYDVKM. This CDR3 reads CASSATLVNYGYTF. In DNA form, the CDR3 reads TGTGCCAGCAGTGCGACTTTAGTTAACTATGGCTACACCTTC.

Points on this clone: The likely explanation is a read error, given a far larger clone one base away. The chain joins TRBV11-1 to TRBJ2-1; 10 positions match TRBD2. V lost 5 bases and J lost 1; bases outside the gene matches: 2. CDR1 SGHAT and CDR2 FQDESV come from the germline V gene (reference sequence). The CDR3 contains 15 residues. The CDR3 coding sequence is TGTGCCAGCAGCCGTAGCGGGGGGTCCTACAATGAGCAGTTCTTC. Its translation is CASSRSGGSYNEQFF.

As regards this clone: Other DNA sequences within the sample encode an identical CDR3. CDR3 loop: CASSLASSYEQYF. Here the CDR3 DNA reads TGTGCCAGCAGCTTAGCGTCCAGCTACGAGCAGTACTTC. The chain links TRBV7-2 to TRBJ2-7, with D unresolved. The ends were cut back, 0 bases at V and 3 bases at J, with 6 bases in the middle. This CDR3 has 13 amino acids. Germline CDR1 SGHTA, CDR2 FQGNSA.

This chain's CDR3 is CASSDLLGTGNTEAFF. For the CDR3, the DNA is TGTGCCAGCAGTGATCTTCTTGGGACTGGCAACACTGAAGCTTTCTTT. V gene TRBV27 combines with J gene TRBJ1-1; possibly TRBD1 for D (5 bases). Germline V gene sequence: CDR1 MNHEY, CDR2 SMNVEV (reference sequence). Trimming took off 5 bases at V and 2 bases at J, with 18 bases between the two ends. This CDR3 is built from 16 residues.

In this sample, this clone turned up a few times. This sample includes further DNA sequences coding for the same CDR3. The chain carries TRBV18 and TRBJ2-7, with D hard to call. The CDR3 covers 12 residues. The germline CDR1 and CDR2 sequences are KGHSH and LQKENI. The ends were cut back, 3 bases at V and 3 bases at J, with 6 bases in the middle. CDR3: CASSPSLYEQYF. As DNA, the CDR3 is TGTGCCAGCTCACCTTCTCTCTACGAGCAGTACTTC.

The V and J genes are TRBV11-3 and TRBJ2-3, with 13 bases fitting TRBD2. Germline lookup yields CDR1 SGHNT and CDR2 YENEEA. The junction had 12 bases not matched to a gene; V was cut back by 5 bases and J by 4 bases. This CDR3 contains 18 residues. The CDR3 spells CASSRSGTSGIGSDTQYF. The CDR3, as DNA: TGTGCCAGCAGCCGATCCGGGACTAGCGGGATAGGGTCAGATACGCAGTATTTT.

This clone showed up just a few times. V usage is TRBV19 and J usage is TRBJ2-3, with no clear D. The germline V and J ends were trimmed by 6 bases and 0 bases, with 10 bases remaining between them. This CDR3 region has 14 residues. Germline CDR1 reads LNHDA; CDR2 reads SQIVND (reference sequence). The DNA for the CDR3 is TGTGCCAGTAGCCTGGCGATTAGCACAGATACGCAGTATTTT. Protein sequence: CASSLAISTDTQYF.

This chain connects TRBV10-2 to TRBJ2-7; 10 nucleotides agree with TRBD2. The CDR3 has 15 residues. Trimming cost V 7 bases and J 1 base; bases outside gene matches: 7. Germline V gives CDR1 WSHSY, CDR2 SAAADI. This CDR3 is CASTSGSGDSYEQYF. The DNA for the CDR3 is TGCGCCAGCACTAGCGGGAGTGGGGATTCCTACGAGCAGTACTTC.

The chain uses TRBV2 and TRBJ2-5; no clear D gene. This CDR3 has 12 amino acids. Trimming took 3 bases from V and 5 from J, leaving 7 bases between them. Germline V gene lookup returns CDR1 SNHLY and CDR2 FYNNEI. The DNA of the CDR3 is TGTGCCAGCAGTGACGGTCTGGAGACCCAGTACTTC. This gives the protein CASSDGLETQYF.

This clone has a count of ten or more. This sequence joins TRBV15 and TRBJ2-7; 10 bases match TRBD1. J was trimmed by 2 bases and V by 0 bases; bases with no gene match: 4. Germline CDR1 reads LNHNV; CDR2 reads YYDKDF (reference sequence). The length of the CDR3 is 16 residues. The CDR3 DNA follows: TGTGCCACCAGCAGAGAGAGGGGGACAGGGGCCTACGAGCAGTACTTC. Its translation is CATSRERGTGAYEQYF.

This chain connects TRBV5-4 to TRBJ1-2; a possible D gene is TRBD1 (6 bases). Germline V CDR1 and CDR2: SGHNT, YYREEE (reference sequence). Trimming shortened V by 4 bases and J by 8 bases, and 15 bases separated the two germline ends. This CDR3 is 13 amino acids long. CDR3 protein: CASSRTGSGGYTF. The CDR3 nucleotides are TGTGCCAGCAGCCGAACAGGGAGTGGGGGCTACACCTTC.

V is TRBV6-6 and J is TRBJ2-3; D is uncertain. The CDR3 is made up of 14 amino acids. V was pared by 8 bases and J by 2 bases, with 14 bases between. Germline V gives CDR1 MNHNY, CDR2 SVGAGI (reference sequence). CDR3 residues: CASSLGIFTDTQYF. In DNA, the CDR3 is TGTGCCAGCTCCCTGGGAATCTTCACAGATACGCAGTATTTT.

The rearrangement joins TRBV7-9 to TRBJ1-5; 8 bases map to TRBD1. CDR1 is SEHNR, CDR2 FQNEAQ, per germline (reference sequence). With 5 bases clipped from V and 10 bases from J, the junction kept 7 bases outside the gene matches. The CDR3 runs to 13 residues. CDR3 region: CASSPGTGRPQHF. The CDR3 DNA sequence: TGTGCCAGCAGCCCCGGGACAGGTCGACCCCAGCATTTT. Complete variable domain (other parts from reference TRBV7-9 and TRBJ1-5): DTGVSQNPRHKITKRGQNVTFRCDPISEHNRLYWYRQTLGQGPEFLTYFQNEAQLEKSRLLSDRFSAERPKGSFSTLEIQRTEQGDSAMYLCASSPGTGRPQHFGDGTRLSIL.

The genes are TRBV12-5 and TRBJ2-3, with D perhaps matching TRBD2 (6 bases). V was shortened by 7 bases and J by 2 bases, with 13 bases between the two germline ends. This CDR3 spans 14 amino acids. The germline gives CDR1 LGHNT, CDR2 FRNRAP. The CDR3 coding sequence is TGTGCTAGTGCCCGGGACTCCTCCACAGATACGCAGTATTTT. This encodes CASARDSSTDTQYF.

The rearrangement joins TRBV19 to TRBJ1-5; D is uncertain. CDR3 length: 16 amino acids. Between the trimmed V and J ends, which lost 3 bases and 6 bases, there was a span of 18 bases. Germline assignment: CDR1 LNHDA and CDR2 SQIVND (reference sequence). Here the CDR3 reads CASSIQPTRLGQPQHF. The CDR3 DNA reads TGTGCCAGTAGTATTCAACCCACCCGGTTGGGTCAGCCCCAGCATTTT.

CDR3 nucleotide sequence: TGCGCCAGCAGTGATGCCACGGGACAGGGCCGCACAGATACGCAGTATTTT. Protein product: CASSDATGQGRTDTQYF. The J gene is TRBJ2-3, the V gene TRBV10-1, with 9 bases identical to TRBD1. The CDR3 spans 17 residues. The germline V gene has CDR1 WNHNN and CDR2 SYGVQD (reference sequence). Unmatched junction bases numbered 8, after V lost 3 bases and J lost 1 base.

The DNA for the CDR3 is TGTGCCAGCAAACGCTCGGCATCGACAGGGGACGAGCAGTACTTC. Encoded protein: CASKRSASTGDEQYF. V gene TRBV2 combines with J gene TRBJ2-7, with 8 bases fitting TRBD1. The CDR3 consists of 15 residues. V shed 7 bases and J 5 bases; nucleotides not matched to a gene: 13. The germline gives CDR1 SNHLY, CDR2 FYNNEI.

For this clone: Additional DNA sequences in this sample encode the identical CDR3. The genes are TRBV7-2 and TRBJ1-5, with D hard to call. The CDR3 has 15 residues. V lost 1 base to trimming and J lost 0 bases, with 7 bases between them. Germline loops: CDR1 SGHTA, CDR2 FQGNSA. DNA of the CDR3: TGTGCCAGCAGCTTAGACGCGCTTAGCAATCAGCCCCAGCATTTT. This translates into CASSLDALSNQPQHF.

The genes are TRBV5-4 and TRBJ2-4; the D gene is possibly TRBD1 (5 bases). The CDR3 has 14 amino acids. V was cut by 4 bases and J by 1 base, with 9 bases left in between. CDR1 and CDR2 (germline): SGHNT, YYREEE (reference sequence). CDR3 in amino acids: CASSARVAKNIQYF. Written as DNA, the CDR3 is TGTGCCAGCAGCGCCAGGGTTGCCAAAAACATTCAGTACTTC.

In regard to this clone: Other DNA sequences in the sample encode the same CDR3. This chain joins TRBV5-1 and TRBJ2-1, with D perhaps matching TRBD2 (6 bases). The CDR3 has 15 amino acids. Trimming left V 4 bases short and J 4 bases short, with 15 bases between. Germline CDR1 reads SGHRS; CDR2 reads YFSETQ. Here the CDR3 reads CASSQQSSGYNEQFF. DNA of the CDR3: TGCGCCAGCAGCCAACAGTCGAGCGGGTACAATGAGCAGTTCTTC.

This chain uses TRBV19 with TRBJ1-5; no clear D. This CDR3 region has 14 residues. V lost 5 bases and J lost 2, with 10 bases in between. Germline loops: CDR1 LNHDA, CDR2 SQIVND (reference sequence). In DNA form, the CDR3 reads TGTGCCAGTAGTTGGACGAACCGCAATCAGCCCCAGCATTTT. Protein: CASSWTNRNQPQHF.